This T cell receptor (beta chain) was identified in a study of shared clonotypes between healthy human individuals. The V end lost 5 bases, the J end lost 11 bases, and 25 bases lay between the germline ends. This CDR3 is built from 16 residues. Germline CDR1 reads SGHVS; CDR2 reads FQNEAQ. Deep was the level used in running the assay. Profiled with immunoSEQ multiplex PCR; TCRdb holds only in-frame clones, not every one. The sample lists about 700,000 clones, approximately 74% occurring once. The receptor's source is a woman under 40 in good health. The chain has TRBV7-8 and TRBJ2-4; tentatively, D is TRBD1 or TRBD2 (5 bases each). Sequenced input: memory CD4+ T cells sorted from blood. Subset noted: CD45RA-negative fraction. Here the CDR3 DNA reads TGTGCCAGCAGCCCAACCACGGGGCTAGAAGAGGGCGTTCAGTACTTC. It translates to CASSPTTGLEEGVQYF. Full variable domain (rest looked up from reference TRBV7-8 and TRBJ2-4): GAGVSQSPRYKVAKRGQDVALRCDPISGHVSLFWYQQALGQGPEFLTYFQNEAQLDKSGLPSDRFFAERPEGSVSTLKIQRTQQEDSAVYLCASSPTTGLEEGVQYFGAGTRLSVL.